The clone carrying this T cell receptor (beta chain) was recorded a few times. Using unique molecular identifiers, the investigators prepared the TCRbeta library. TCRdb re-called the PCR reads with MiXCR, one entry per CDR3 protein. Of some 640,000 distinct CDR3 sequences in the sample, around 17% were seen once. CDR1 and CDR2 (germline): DFQATT, SNEGSKA (reference sequence). With 2 bases removed from V and 2 bases from J, the gap between germline ends came to 10 bases. This CDR3 has 14 residues. This sample stems from a study of T-cell reconstitution after alpha-beta-depleted transplantation in children.

The sequencing used PBMCs from the stem cell graft donor, collected from the stem cell graft. The V gene is TRBV20-1, the J gene TRBJ1-5, with D unclear. This TCR was sampled from a human donor who donated a stem cell graft to a child with acute myeloid leukemia. The CDR3 reads CSARRNGGNQPQHF. The DNA for the CDR3 is TGCAGTGCTAGAAGGAACGGAGGCAATCAGCCCCAGCATTTT.